These T cell receptor beta chains were read from a single sample in a study of cytomegalovirus exposure and HLA in healthy donors. TCRdb's table, derived via immunoSEQ multiplex PCR, lists solely in-frame clones and lacks some. This table holds 200,000 to 250,000 clones, about 70% found once. The sequenced sample consisted of PBMCs. These receptors all stem from a woman aged 30 to 39 in good health and CMV-seronegative. Each CDR3 is given with its conserved first and last residue. The D gene is left open where the match is weak. Size is stated for part of the rows, as once, few or many counts, or as a class when the clone is expanded.

cdr3_aa cdr3_nt j_call v_call clone_size d_call
CASSPVSGYSGNTIYF TGTGCCAGCAGCCCAGTTTCAGGATACTCTGGAAACACCATATATTTT TRBJ1-3 TRBV7-6 NA NA
CASSQGTGALYGYTF TGCGCCAGCAGCCAAGGCACAGGGGCCCTCTATGGCTACACCTTC TRBJ1-2 TRBV4-1 NA TRBD1
CASSVGDSDLYNEQFF TGTGCCAGCAGCGTAGGGGACTCAGACCTATACAATGAGCAGTTCTTC TRBJ2-1 TRBV9 NA NA
CASSQSKVRQGYEQYF TGCGCCAGCAGTCAATCTAAGGTCAGACAAGGCTACGAGCAGTACTTC TRBJ2-7 TRBV23-1 NA NA
CAWSEGDTTEAFF TGTGCCTGGAGTGAGGGGGACACCACTGAAGCTTTCTTT TRBJ1-1 TRBV30 few NA
CASSTSLGGTEAFF TGTGCCAGTAGTACTTCATTGGGGGGCACTGAAGCTTTCTTT TRBJ1-1 TRBV19 once NA
CASSESPTGGPTNEKLFF TGCGCCAGCAGTGAGTCGCCAACAGGGGGCCCGACTAATGAAAAACTGTTTTTT TRBJ1-4 TRBV10-1 NA TRBD1
CASSYSTGGPEAFF TGTGCCAGCAGTTACTCGACCGGTGGGCCTGAAGCTTTCTTT TRBJ1-1 TRBV6-5 NA NA
CASSFRGNQPQHF TGTGCCAGCAGCTTCAGGGGCAATCAGCCCCAGCATTTT TRBJ1-5 TRBV7-9 few NA
CASSPNPYLFGQGVWEKLFF TGTGCCAGTAGTCCCAACCCCTACTTATTTGGACAGGGTGTTTGGGAAAAACTGTTTTTT TRBJ1-4 TRBV19 NA TRBD1
CASSPDRDHGYTF TGTGCCAGCAGCCCGGACAGGGATCATGGCTACACCTTC TRBJ1-2 TRBV5-4 NA TRBD1
CASSPEPTGRHTEAFF TGTGCCAGCAGCCCGGAGCCGACAGGGAGGCACACTGAAGCTTTCTTT TRBJ1-1 TRBV5-8 NA TRBD1
CAWGQKSTEAFF TGTGCCTGGGGACAGAAGAGCACTGAAGCTTTCTTT TRBJ1-1 TRBV30 NA NA
CASQSSGLAGYNEQFF TGCGCCAGCCAGTCCTCGGGACTAGCGGGTTACAATGAGCAGTTCTTC TRBJ2-1 TRBV5-1 NA TRBD2
CASSLTWGELNTEAFF TGTGCCAGCAGCCTCACCTGGGGAGAGTTGAACACTGAAGCTTTCTTT TRBJ1-1 TRBV7-9 NA NA
CASIPLAGGNEQFF TGTGCCAGCATTCCACTAGCGGGAGGAAATGAGCAGTTCTTC TRBJ2-1 TRBV2 NA TRBD2
CASSKEGVFNYGYTF TGTGCCAGCAGCAAAGAGGGGGTTTTTAACTATGGCTACACCTTC TRBJ1-2 TRBV21-1 NA NA
CASSEEPNTEAFF TGTGCCAGCAGCGAAGAGCCGAACACTGAAGCTTTCTTT TRBJ1-1 TRBV11-3 NA NA
CASSGEVLSYEQYF TGTGCCAGCAGTGGAGAGGTATTATCCTACGAGCAGTACTTC TRBJ2-7 TRBV6-1 NA NA
CASSQSMVAGSYEQYF TGCGCCAGCAGTCAATCGATGGTAGCGGGCTCCTACGAGCAGTACTTC TRBJ2-7 TRBV23-1 NA TRBD2
CSGTQGDTGELFF TGCAGCGGGACACAGGGGGACACCGGGGAGCTGTTTTTT TRBJ2-2 TRBV29-1 NA TRBD1
CASSLGGQLQETQYF TGTGCCAGCAGCTTAGGGGGACAGCTCCAAGAGACCCAGTACTTC TRBJ2-5 TRBV11-3 few TRBD1
CASSSYPGTEAFF TGTGCCAGCAGCTCCTACCCCGGTACTGAAGCTTTCTTT TRBJ1-1 TRBV11-3 few NA
CASSKGTSVYNEQFF TGTGCCAGCAGCAAAGGGACTAGCGTTTACAATGAGCAGTTCTTC TRBJ2-1 TRBV6-5 NA TRBD2
CASSLEYPLAGVTQYF TGTGCCAGCAGCTTAGAGTATCCACTAGCGGGTGTGACCCAGTACTTC TRBJ2-5 TRBV11-3 NA TRBD2
CASSLTIAGAGDTQYF TGTGCCAGCAGCTTGACGATAGCCGGCGCCGGGGATACGCAGTATTTT TRBJ2-3 TRBV5-5 NA NA
CAWNRGKDTQYF TGTGCCTGGAATAGGGGGAAAGATACGCAGTATTTT TRBJ2-3 TRBV30 few NA
CSSSLVGQGNSPLHF TGTTCCAGCAGCTTAGTGGGACAGGGTAATTCACCCCTCCACTTT TRBJ1-6 TRBV7-9 few TRBD1
CASSKKGTGEGYTF TGTGCCAGTAGTAAAAAAGGGACAGGGGAAGGCTACACCTTC TRBJ1-2 TRBV19 NA TRBD1
CASSQAAGDTQYF TGCGCCAGCAGCCAAGCGGCGGGTGATACGCAGTATTTT TRBJ2-3 TRBV4-1 few NA
CASSSLNEQFF TGTGCCAGCAGCTCACTTAATGAGCAGTTCTTC TRBJ2-1 TRBV9 NA NA
CASSPGQGALGAEAFF TGCGCCAGCAGCCCTGGACAGGGTGCCCTTGGCGCTGAAGCTTTCTTT TRBJ1-1 TRBV5-1 NA TRBD1
CASGFGGVNTEAFF TGTGCTAGTGGTTTCGGAGGGGTGAACACTGAAGCTTTCTTT TRBJ1-1 TRBV12-5 NA NA
CASRDPEGPLQGRAFF TGCGCCAGCAGAGATCCGGAGGGCCCGCTACAAGGTCGAGCTTTCTTT TRBJ1-1 TRBV5-1 NA NA
CASSGPSGQGSYEQYF TGTGCCAGCAGCGGACCCTCGGGACAGGGCTCCTACGAGCAGTACTTC TRBJ2-7 TRBV9 NA TRBD1
CASSQLAGGRETQYF TGTGCCAGCAGCCAGCTAGCGGGGGGACGGGAGACCCAGTACTTC TRBJ2-5 TRBV4-1 NA TRBD2
CASSPSPASSYEQYF TGTGCCAGCAGCCCCTCCCCCGCCAGCTCCTACGAGCAGTACTTC TRBJ2-7 TRBV7-3 few NA
CASSLDAGYNTEAFF TGTGCCAGCAGCTTAGACGCCGGGTATAACACTGAAGCTTTCTTT TRBJ1-1 TRBV7-9 few NA
CASRRGLAGGNEQFF TGTGCCAGCAGGAGGGGACTAGCGGGAGGCAATGAGCAGTTCTTC TRBJ2-1 TRBV2 NA TRBD2
CASSQGRQGYTEAFF TGTGCCAGCAGCCAAGGAAGACAGGGGTACACTGAAGCTTTCTTT TRBJ1-1 TRBV14 NA TRBD1
CASSGQGNGNEQFF TGTGCCAGCAGTGGGCAGGGGAATGGCAATGAGCAGTTCTTC TRBJ2-1 TRBV11-3 once NA
CASSYSTGEPEAFF TGTGCCAGCAGTTACTCGACGGGGGAGCCTGAAGCTTTCTTT TRBJ1-1 TRBV6-5 NA NA
CASSKARQGVWEQYF TGTGCCAGCAGCAAAGCGCGTCAGGGGGTATGGGAGCAGTACTTC TRBJ2-7 TRBV21-1 NA NA
CASSEQGRAEAFF TGTGCCAGCAGTGAACAGGGTCGGGCTGAAGCTTTCTTT TRBJ1-1 TRBV2 NA NA
CASSIRGQGAGYTF TGTGCCAGTAGTATAAGGGGACAGGGCGCTGGCTACACCTTC TRBJ1-2 TRBV19 NA TRBD1